This T cell receptor beta chain was profiled in a study of T cell changes during pregnancy in multiple sclerosis (dated by TCRdb to between 2019 and 2020). Regarding the study in general: The study examined how the T cell repertoire changed over the course of pregnancy in women with multiple sclerosis.

Germline trimming amounts to 4 bases on V and 0 bases on J, with 7 as the count of junction bases outside the gene matches. From the cysteine through the phenylalanine, the CDR3 covers 17 amino acids. CDR3 DNA only is kept here, 51 bases in frame from base 1. From a lookup of the germline V gene (reference sequence), CDR1 and CDR2 are SGHKS and YYEKEE. Receptor libraries were prepared by the immunoSEQ multiplex PCR assay. TCRdb carries this immuneACCESS record with in-frame sequences only. Its versions omit some clonotypes, under half of them owing to an unresolved V gene in the studies checked, with the rest unexplained. This sample lists almost 50,000 clones; roughly 95% were detected once. 0.31% of the sample lies in the top ten. Concerning this clone itself: Its target antigen remains unknown. Base qualities are not at hand, and no much larger clone is one base apart.

Sequencing was performed on CD4+ T cells from peripheral blood mononuclear cells, taken in the third trimester of pregnancy. The sequence was collected from a female donor with multiple sclerosis, enrolled in a pregnancy study. The chain uses TRBV5-5 and TRBJ1-5; TRBD1 aligns with 10 central bases. The nucleotides read TGTGCCAGCAGCCTAGGGACAGGGGTTTATAGCAATCAGCCCCAGCATTTT. The translation is CASSLGTGVYSNQPQHF.